This T cell receptor beta chain was sequenced for a study of T cell responses to AZD1222 COVID-19 vaccine. The study's findings and limits: Clonal diversity was possibly underestimated, and white British individuals and females predominated among donors.

Notes on this clone: Its antigen is currently unknown.

Germline V lookup: CDR1 SEHNR, CDR2 FQNEAQ (reference sequence). Deletions cut 11 bases from V and 5 bases from J, with 18 bases between. This CDR3 contains 13 residues. TCRdb's table, derived via immunoSEQ multiplex PCR, lists solely in-frame clones and lacks some. The table records 170,000 or so clones, around 90% of them present only once. The sample in question was peripheral blood, obtained on day 0 of AZD1222 vaccination. The chain joins TRBV7-9 to TRBJ1-1; possibly TRBD1 for D (6 bases). This TCR came from an adult in good health. DNA of the CDR3: TGTGCCGGAACCACAGGGCTCGGAACTGAAGCTTTCTTT. Translating gives CAGTTGLGTEAFF.